This T cell receptor (beta chain) stems from a study of blood T cell repertoires in COVID-19. Study-level information: Spain, Italy and the United States supplied samples that represented acute and convalescent COVID-19. T cells, B-cell-depleted T cells, or PBMCs supplied cDNA or gDNA.

This clone was counted once. Germline loops: CDR1 MNHNS, CDR2 SASEGT. The CDR3 length is 15 residues. The V and J ends lost 3 bases and 8 bases, in that order; junction bases with no gene match: 10. A Seattle source enrolled patients during active infection and followed them longitudinally. Authors' methods: Researchers report that nucleated cell counts were estimated from reference gene primer amplification. The protocol was immunoSEQ multiplex PCR, while the TCRdb copy is restricted to in-frame clones and leaves out a portion. V and J calls and clone size are copied from that table; D and trimming were computed from the DNA. The data contain 60,000 to 80,000 clones, roughly 80% of them singletons.

This chain connects TRBV6-1 to TRBJ1-1; 9 bases match TRBD1. The sample consisted of peripheral blood. The origin of this receptor is a man in his fifties or sixties with COVID-19, enrolled during active disease. CDR3 sequence reads: CASSEGPGQGSEAFF. Here the CDR3 DNA reads TGTGCCAGCAGTGAGGGCCCGGGACAGGGTTCGGAAGCTTTCTTT.